This T cell receptor beta chain was identified during a study of PD-1 blockade in classical Hodgkin lymphoma (TCRdb year 2020). Concerning the study at large: Nivolumab dosing was 3 mg/kg intravenously every 2 weeks, continuing until either disease progression or unacceptable toxicity. To define a peripheral blood immune signature of response to PD-1 blockade in classical Hodgkin lymphoma, the study combined TCR beta sequencing with CyTOF.

The CDR3 contains 16 residues, cysteine and phenylalanine counted. Only the CDR3 part of the read is kept: 48 bases, read in frame from the first base. The germline V gene yields MDHEN for CDR1 and SYDVKM for CDR2. V is trimmed back by 4 bases and J by 6 bases, and the junction contains 11 bases that no gene match accounts for. To note about this clone: This receptor's antigen is unknown. The sample holds no much larger clone one base away, and base qualities are not on file.

The intended sense of this specimen's time point label: cycle 4 day 1 (C4D1), after 5 to 7 weeks of nivolumab. Every trial patient had relapsed after autologous stem cell transplantation, and cohorts A, B and C differed in prior brentuximab vedotin exposure. The trial cohort included some 53 patients with relapsed/refractory classical Hodgkin lymphoma, and each patient had a best overall response of complete response, partial response or progressive disease. Trial patients were treated with single-agent nivolumab in the multi-cohort phase II CheckMate 205 trial. Best overall response was determined by an independent review committee according to the 2007 International Working Group response criteria. Trial PBMCs were collected just before the start of nivolumab (C1D1) and during therapy at cycle 2 day 1 and cycle 4 day 1. Peripheral blood was collected in 8 mL Vacutainer Cell Preparation Tubes, from which PBMCs were isolated by centrifugation and then cryopreserved.

Study-wide findings and limitations: Patients starting nivolumab less than 1 year after ASCT had lower diversity and were excluded from later analyses to avoid confounding by immune reconstitution. A significant rise by C4D1 was seen in CD4+ but not CD8+ TCR diversity (p=0.0027 vs p=0.16), with the rise being most apparent in complete responders (p=0.02). The study was restricted to a single clinical trial cohort, and the causes of repertoire differences, possibly disease activity or prior therapy, were left undefined. Baseline TCR diversity was reported as lower in newly diagnosed patients than in healthy donors, and lower still in relapsed/refractory patients. Baseline diversity similar to that of newly diagnosed patients was observed in trial patients achieving complete response, whereas significantly lower diversity was observed in partial responders and progressors.

Genomic DNA was extracted with the Qiagen DNeasy kit from unsorted PBMCs and from negatively selected CD4+ and CD8+ fractions. Amplification of TCR beta CDR3 regions was done by immunoSEQ multiplex PCR with primers that anneal to V and J segments. A synthetic immune receptor repertoire was used to minimize amplification bias, and any residual bias was removed computationally once sequencing was done. The paper's data handling went like this. Custom Python scripts were used to quantify repertoire diversity as the Shannon entropy index. Unsorted, CD4+ and CD8+ repertoires were analyzed separately, except for combined analyses in which CD4+ and CD8+ sequences were merged in silico. A clone was considered expanded if an increase in frequency of at least 2-fold after treatment relative to C1D1 was found, and a pseudocount of 0.5 was applied to clones undetected at baseline. Singleton clones were defined as clones with 0 or 1 copy at C1D1, and non-singleton clones were defined as clones with 2 or more copies. Clones expanded in unsorted samples were annotated as CD4+, CD8+ or unknown by matching protein sequences in sorted samples from the same patient. Wilcoxon tests were applied to paired samples to test diversity changes from C1D1 to C4D1. What TCRdb holds here is the immuneACCESS table cut down to in-frame rearrangements. Part of the clones is not present; checked against another copy, under half of the missing clones reflect an unresolved V gene, and the others are unexplained. V, J and clone size were drawn from that table, and D and trimming were deduced from the DNA. In this sample the table shows roughly 49,000 clones, about 90% of which occur a single time. The top ten constitute roughly 14% of the sample.

This receptor was obtained from a human donor with classical Hodgkin lymphoma. Recombination connected TRBV28 to TRBJ1-2; 10 junctional bases match TRBD1. Sequenced material: peripheral blood mononuclear cells (PBMCs), taken before the fourth cycle of nivolumab. The bases are TGTGCCAGCAGTTCTCAGGGACAGGGGAGGATCAATGGCTACACCTTC. Its protein reads: CASSSQGQGRINGYTF.